The 25 T cell receptor beta chains listed next were all sequenced from one sample in a study of blood T cell repertoires in COVID-19. Some clones are missing from TCRdb's copy, which holds only in-frame ones; the method was immunoSEQ multiplex PCR. The sample contains 100,000 or so clones, roughly 89% of which appear only once. The specimen was peripheral blood. The receptors here all came from a man in his 70s with acute or convalescent COVID-19.

The CDR3 loop is CASSRPGLATGEGSYNEQFF. The CDR3, as DNA: TGTGCCAGCAGTCGTCCGGGACTAGCTACAGGGGAGGGTTCCTACAATGAGCAGTTCTTC. The chain joins TRBV14 to TRBJ2-1; 9 nucleotides line up with TRBD2. J lost 1 base, V lost 6 bases, and 19 bases had no gene match. The length of the CDR3 is 20 residues. Per the germline V gene, CDR1 is SGHDN and CDR2 is FVKESK.

The chain carries TRBV5-1 and TRBJ1-1; 7 bases map to TRBD1. Germline values: CDR1 SGHRS, CDR2 YFSETQ. V lost 4 bases and J lost 1; bases outside the gene matches: 4. The CDR3 has 14 residues. The CDR3 DNA sequence: TGCGCCAGCAGCCCCGGGACAGAGAACACTGAAGCTTTCTTT. Its translation: CASSPGTENTEAFF.

The rearrangement joins TRBV11-2 to TRBJ1-2, with TRBD1 as a possible D gene (5 bases). V was clipped by 4 bases and J by 8 bases, with 8 bases between them. CDR3 size: 11 residues. Germline-derived CDR1 and CDR2 are SGHAT and FQNNGV. This CDR3 reads CASSWGEGYTF. For the CDR3, the DNA is TGTGCCAGCAGCTGGGGGGAGGGCTACACCTTC.

With regard to this clone: The same CDR3 arises from other DNA sequences in this sample as well. The rearrangement uses TRBV5-1 and TRBJ1-5; the D gene is possibly TRBD1 (5 bases). Deletions cut 0 bases from V and 4 bases from J, with 8 bases between. Germline-derived CDR1 and CDR2 are SGHRS and YFSETQ. CDR3 length: 14 amino acids. CDR3 amino acids: CASSLAGGNQPQHF. The CDR3, as DNA: TGCGCCAGCAGCTTGGCCGGGGGGAATCAGCCCCAGCATTTT.

The rearrangement uses TRBV5-1 and TRBJ2-1; 11 bases line up with TRBD2. V trimming: 4 bases; J trimming: 6 bases; junction bases outside the gene matches: 6. The V gene's germline CDR1 is SGHRS and CDR2 YFSETQ. The CDR3 length is 15 residues. CDR3 amino acids: CASSRTSGSRNEQFF. The CDR3 DNA follows: TGCGCCAGCAGCCGAACTAGCGGGAGTCGCAATGAGCAGTTCTTC.

The chain combines TRBV7-8 with TRBJ1-1; D gene ambiguous. V lost 1 base and J lost 4, with 7 bases in between. The CDR3 consists of 13 residues. The germline V gene encodes CDR1 SGHVS and CDR2 FQNEAQ. DNA of the CDR3: TGTGCCAGCAGCTTAGGATTCGGCACTGAAGCTTTCTTT. Residues: CASSLGFGTEAFF.

In its sample, this clone was seen once. V usage is TRBV5-1 and J usage is TRBJ2-3, with TRBD2 matching 12 bases. The junction had 8 bases not matched to a gene; V was cut back by 0 bases and J by 6 bases. Germline V gives CDR1 SGHRS, CDR2 YFSETQ. This CDR3 has 17 amino acids. As DNA, the CDR3 is TGCGCCAGCAGCTTGGGACTAGCGGGGGTGGGTTCGGATACGCAGTATTTT. It yields the protein CASSLGLAGVGSDTQYF.

J is TRBJ1-3 and V is TRBV6-6; D unresolved. Trimming stripped 2 bases from V and 4 bases from J, with 15 bases between. The CDR3 contains 16 residues. CDR1 is MNHNY, CDR2 SVGAGI, per germline (reference sequence). CDR3 protein: CASSYEGLAAGNTIYF. As DNA, the CDR3 is TGTGCCAGCAGTTACGAAGGACTCGCCGCCGGAAACACCATATATTTT.

V gene TRBV18 combines with J gene TRBJ2-2, with TRBD1 identical over 8 bases. J was trimmed by 1 base and V by 0 bases; bases with no gene match: 4. Looked up from germline, CDR1 is KGHSH and CDR2 is LQKENI. CDR3 length: 17 amino acids. The CDR3 region is CASSPPVGTGNTGELFF. CDR3 nucleotides: TGTGCCAGCTCACCACCGGTCGGGACAGGGAACACCGGGGAGCTGTTTTTT.

The V gene is TRBV12-3 or TRBV12-4, the J gene TRBJ1-1, with D possibly being TRBD1 (6 bases). The CDR3 consists of 13 residues. Trimming shortened V by 5 bases and J by 2 bases, and 9 bases separated the two germline ends. The CDR3 DNA reads TGTGCCAGCAGTAGACAGGTTAACACTGAAGCTTTCTTT. It is translated as CASSRQVNTEAFF.

V is TRBV29-1 and J is TRBJ1-2; a weak D match, TRBD1 (6 bases). Trimming shortened V by 6 bases and J by 4 bases, and 9 bases separated the two germline ends. The CDR3 is 11 residues long. Germline CDR1 reads SQVTM; CDR2 reads ANQGSEA. The CDR3 loop reads CSVGGGYGYTF. The CDR3 DNA sequence: TGCAGCGTGGGAGGGGGCTATGGCTACACCTTC.

This clone was seen a single time. The chain links TRBV13 to TRBJ1-5; no clear D. CDR3 length equals 14 residues. Trimming pared 6 bases from V and 1 base from J, leaving 10 bases between. Germline V CDR1 and CDR2: PRHDT, FYEKMQ (reference sequence). The CDR3 loop is CASRLVLSNQPQHF. The CDR3 DNA sequence: TGTGCCAGCAGACTCGTCCTAAGCAATCAGCCCCAGCATTTT.

The CDR3 region has the DNA TGTGCCAGCAGTTACTCTACTGGGTGGAGCACTGAAGCTTTCTTT. As protein: CASSYSTGWSTEAFF. The chain joins TRBV6-5 to TRBJ1-1; D is ambiguous. The V end was cut by 0 bases, the J end by 4 bases, with 12 bases between. The CDR3 loop spans 15 amino acids. Looked up from germline, CDR1 is MNHEY and CDR2 is SVGAGI.

The V and J genes are TRBV5-1 and TRBJ1-6; TRBD1 matches 9 bases. The V and J ends lost 4 bases and 7 bases, in that order; junction bases with no gene match: 6. Germline CDR1 is SGHRS and CDR2 is YFSETQ. This CDR3 contains 15 residues. CDR3 nucleotides: TGCGCCAGCAGCGCCGGGACAGGGACAAATTCACCCCTCCACTTT. Amino acids: CASSAGTGTNSPLHF.

The J gene is TRBJ2-1, the V gene TRBV5-5; 10 bases are a match to TRBD2. The CDR3 has 14 residues. Germline V gene lookup returns CDR1 SGHKS and CDR2 YYEKEE (reference sequence). V gave up 0 bases and J gave up 8 bases; unmatched junction bases: 2. CDR3 amino acids: CASSLALAGDEQFF. The DNA of the CDR3 is TGTGCCAGCAGCTTGGCTCTAGCGGGAGATGAGCAGTTCTTC.

This clone was seen a handful of times. The chain carries TRBV5-4 and TRBJ2-1; tentative D call: TRBD1 (6 bases). Germline loops: CDR1 SGHNT, CDR2 YYREEE (reference sequence). V lost 5 bases to trimming and J lost 1 base, with 7 bases between them. The CDR3 length is 13 residues. The CDR3 DNA is TGTGCCAGCAGTACAGGGTCCTACAATGAGCAGTTCTTC. Translation: CASSTGSYNEQFF.

The chain uses TRBV19 and TRBJ2-7; TRBD2 might be the D (7 bases). The CDR3 consists of 15 residues. Trimming shortened V by 7 bases and J by 6 bases, and 22 bases separated the two germline ends. From germline, CDR1 is LNHDA and CDR2 SQIVND (reference sequence). The CDR3, as DNA: TGTGCCAGTACCCCTTGGGGGGGCGAATTCTCCGAGCAGTACTTC. This codes for CASTPWGGEFSEQYF.

This chain uses TRBV7-5 with TRBJ2-3; the table's D call, TRBD2, was not checked against the DNA. TRBV7-5 counts as a pseudogene. The CDR3 length is 16 residues. CDR3 protein: CVRSKGGVVDTDTQYF. In DNA, the CDR3 is TGTGTCAGAAGCAAAGGGGGGGTGGTGGACACAGATACGCAGTATTTT.

The V and J genes are TRBV28 and TRBJ1-4; 8 bases are shared with TRBD1. The V segment lost 5 bases and the J segment 4 bases; nucleotides outside the gene matches: 9. Germline lookup yields CDR1 MDHEN and CDR2 SYDVKM. The CDR3 extends over 16 amino acids. This CDR3 is CASSTRGQGLNEKLFF. The CDR3, as DNA: TGTGCCAGCAGTACCCGAGGACAGGGCCTTAATGAAAAACTGTTTTTT. Together with reference TRBV28 and TRBJ1-4, the CDR3 gives the full variable domain: DVKVTQSSRYLVKRTGEKVFLECVQDMDHENMFWYRQDPGLGLRLIYFSYDVKMKEKGDIPEGYSVSREKKERFSLILESASTNQTSMYLCASSTRGQGLNEKLFFGSGTQLSVL.

This chain joins TRBV6-5 and TRBJ1-2; 8 nucleotides line up with TRBD1. In germline, CDR1 is MNHEY, CDR2 SVGAGI. The CDR3 is made up of 15 amino acids. J lost 4 bases, V lost 2 bases, and 6 bases had no gene match. CDR3 sequence (DNA): TGTGCCAGCAGTTACGACCAGGGACAGGTCTATGGCTACACCTTC. Translation gives CASSYDQGQVYGYTF.

The chain carries TRBV6-5 and TRBJ1-6, with D perhaps matching TRBD1 (5 bases). CDR3 length: 16 residues. The germline V gene has CDR1 MNHEY and CDR2 SVGAGI. The V and J ends lost 0 bases and 7 bases respectively, with 13 bases between them. This chain's CDR3 is CASSYSSQAWNSPLHF. The CDR3 region has the DNA TGTGCCAGCAGTTACTCTTCACAGGCTTGGAATTCACCCCTCCACTTT.

The chain couples TRBV2 to TRBJ1-3; D is unclear. Between the trimmed V and J ends, which lost 3 bases and 4 bases, there was a span of 16 bases. The CDR3 covers 16 residues. Germline loops: CDR1 SNHLY, CDR2 FYNNEI. Written as DNA, the CDR3 is TGTGCCAGCAGTGACCACACGAGGGAGAGCGGAAACACCATATATTTT. Translating gives CASSDHTRESGNTIYF. Using reference TRBV2 and TRBJ1-3 for the parts outside the CDR3, the full variable domain is EPEVTQTPSHQVTQMGQEVILRCVPISNHLYFYWYRQILGQKVEFLVSFYNNEISEKSEIFDDQFSVERPDGSNFTLKIRSTKLEDSAMYFCASSDHTRESGNTIYFGEGSWLTVV.

J is TRBJ1-2 and V is TRBV29-1; TRBD1 aligns across 7 bases. Trimming at V came to 2 bases and at J to 5 bases, leaving 5 bases not matched to a gene. Germline CDR1 reads SQVTM; CDR2 reads ANQGSEA. This CDR3 region has 13 residues. The CDR3 is CSVESEGAYGYTF. CDR3 coding DNA: TGCAGCGTTGAATCGGAGGGGGCGTATGGCTACACCTTC.

This clone was recorded a few times. The genes are TRBV6-1 and TRBJ2-5; D is perhaps TRBD2 (6 bases). In germline, CDR1 is MNHNS, CDR2 SASEGT. V gave up 3 bases and J gave up 4 bases, with 12 bases separating them. The CDR3 runs 14 residues. CDR3 sequence: CASSDRDGGETQYF. CDR3 sequence (DNA): TGTGCCAGCAGTGACCGGGACGGGGGAGAGACCCAGTACTTC.

V gene TRBV6-5 combines with J gene TRBJ2-1; maybe TRBD1 (5 bases). V dropped 0 bases and J dropped 7 bases, with 10 bases sitting between them. CDR3 length: 14 amino acids. Per germline, CDR1 MNHEY and CDR2 SVGAGI. The CDR3 DNA follows: TGTGCCAGCAGTTACTCGGAAAAGGGGAATGAGCAGTTCTTC. Translation gives CASSYSEKGNEQFF.